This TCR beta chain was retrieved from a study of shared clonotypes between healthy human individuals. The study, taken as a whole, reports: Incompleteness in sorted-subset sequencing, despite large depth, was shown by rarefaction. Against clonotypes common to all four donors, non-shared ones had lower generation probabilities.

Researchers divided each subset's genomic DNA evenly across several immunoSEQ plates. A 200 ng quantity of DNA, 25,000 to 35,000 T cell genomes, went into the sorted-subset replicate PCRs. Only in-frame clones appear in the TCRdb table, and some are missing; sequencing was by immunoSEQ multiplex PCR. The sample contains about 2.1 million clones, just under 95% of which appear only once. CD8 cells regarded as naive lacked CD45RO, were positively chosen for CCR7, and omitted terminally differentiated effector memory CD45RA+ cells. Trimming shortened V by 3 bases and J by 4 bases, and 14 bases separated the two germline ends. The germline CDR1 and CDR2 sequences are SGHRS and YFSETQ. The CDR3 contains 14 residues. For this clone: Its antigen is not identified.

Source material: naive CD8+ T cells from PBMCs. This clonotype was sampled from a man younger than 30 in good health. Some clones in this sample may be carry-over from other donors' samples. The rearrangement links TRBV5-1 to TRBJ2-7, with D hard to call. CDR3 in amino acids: CASSSMEVGYEQYF. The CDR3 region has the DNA TGCGCCAGCAGCTCGATGGAAGTGGGTTACGAGCAGTACTTC.